The clone carrying this T cell receptor beta chain was counted a single time. Assay: immunoSEQ multiplex PCR; the TCRdb copy retains only in-frame clones and omits some. This sample has 220,000 or so clones, with 70% to 90% found just once. This CDR3 comprises 15 residues. Germline values: CDR1 SGHRS, CDR2 YFSETQ. The V end was cut by 3 bases, the J end by 7 bases, with 17 bases between. The sample is drawn from a study of blood T cell repertoires in COVID-19. Overall study: Both acute and convalescent COVID-19 samples were obtained from the United States, Italy and Spain.

Everyone who took part was roughly 18 to 100 years old, and they came from about two dozen US areas. Clinical history reported by participants formed the basis on which cohorts were assigned. Individuals in the exposed group had encountered a COVID-19 case within 2 weeks preceding study entry. What was sequenced was PBMCs or T cells enriched from blood (not recorded which). The chain is built from TRBV5-1 and TRBJ2-1; D possibly corresponds to TRBD1 (5 bases). The sequence was obtained from a man aged 45-65 years who had been exposed to COVID-19. The CDR3, as DNA: TGCGCCAGCAGCTCGGGCAGGGCGCTAATTAATGAGCAGTTCTTC. Protein: CASSSGRALINEQFF. Variable domain in full (rest from reference TRBV5-1 and TRBJ2-1): KAGVTQTPRYLIKTRGQQVTLSCSPISGHRSVSWYQQTPGQGLQFLFEYFSETQRNKGNFPGRFSGRQFSNSRSEMNVSTLELGDSALYLCASSSGRALINEQFFGPGTRLTVL.